This T cell receptor beta chain stems from a study of blood T cells in healthy people across ages (dated by TCRdb to between 2014 and 2017). With respect to the entire study: In model experiments, template switching captured about one uniquely barcoded TCR beta cDNA molecule for every two T cells. To track age-related changes in TCR beta repertoire diversity, the study relied on deep sequencing normalized with unique cDNA molecular identifiers. Four age groups were formed from the donors: young (average 16 years), middle-aged (just under 40), aged (around 62) and long-lived (approximately 78). To avoid experimental bias, donors of different ages were spread randomly across the sequencing lanes. Using the same blood draw, the study looked at two additional independent replicas of 1 million unique cDNA reads for two donors, one aged 18 to 30 and the other aged 80 or older. The paper's findings and limits, for the study overall: Because donor CMV infection status was unknown, age-related changes in expanded clonotypes were potentially confounded. Total diversity estimates from one million sequenced T cells were considered lower bounds and underestimates. As age increased, observed TCR beta diversity per million T cells dropped in a roughly linear way, and a significant reduction was already evident by age 40. The long-lived group showed more naive CD4+ T cells, fewer expanded clones and increased TCR diversity than the aged group, suggesting age selection. A strong correlation was found between observed TCR beta diversity and the percentage of naive T cells measured by flow cytometry. Conclusive comparison of naive and antigen-experienced compartments was prevented by the profiling of bulk unsorted PBMCs.

From cysteine to phenylalanine, the CDR3 is 16 amino acids long. Only the CDR3 region is kept as DNA, spanning 48 bases read in frame from base 1. The germline V gene gives CDR1 as LGHNA and CDR2 as YSLEER. The germline ends are 18 bases apart after V is trimmed by 1 base and J by 6 bases. The library was obtained by 5' RACE. Reads for this sample came from an Illumina HiSeq 2500. A second PCR of 7 to 11 cycles was performed with a sample-barcoded 5' primer and a J-beta primer mix. A template-switch 5' adaptor carrying 12 random nucleotides introduced a unique molecular identifier onto each TCR beta cDNA molecule. At least 2.5 million CDR3-containing paired-end reads were obtained from each sample. First-strand cDNA synthesis was performed from all RNA using the Mint cDNA synthesis kit, with priming by a TRBC-specific oligonucleotide. Following uracil-DNA glycosylase treatment, all cDNA underwent a first 18-cycle PCR with the universal primers M1SS and BC2_uni_R. The study's own analysis went as follows. For normalization, 1 million high-quality reads, each with a distinct molecular identifier, were randomly selected from each sample. Instead of being binned into consensus sequences, reads that shared molecular identifiers were thrown out. CDR3 identification, clonotype clustering and error correction used MiTCR with a Q25 quality threshold and the strictest error-elimination algorithm. A nonparametric unseen species model with Euler transformation was used to estimate a lower bound on total TCR beta diversity. Starting from the raw public reads, TCRdb applied fastp trimming at Q25, assembled clones with MiXCR and retained in-frame beta chains. CDR3 protein duplicates are merged, each entry listing the most common genes and DNA. The V and J calls were not made by the authors but by TCRdb's processing. A total of about 1.8 million distinct CDR3 sequences appear in this sample, around half of them only once. Less than 2.5% of the sample is in the top ten clones.

Concerning this clonotype: Its target antigen remains unknown. No much larger clone is present one base from it, and per-base qualities are unavailable.

The donors were 40 or so Caucasian individuals from Russia, aged roughly 6 to 90 years, who were systemically healthy. Each donor gave 8 to 10 milliliters of peripheral blood, drawn into EDTA-treated Vacutainer tubes. PBMCs were isolated by Ficoll-Paque density-gradient centrifugation, with at least 6 million obtained per sample. Trizol reagent was used to extract total RNA from PBMCs, with at least 6 micrograms per sample. The percentages of naive CD45RAhigh/CD27high T cells were determined by flow cytometry on a PBMC aliquot from every donor. The chain couples TRBV4-3 to TRBJ1-2; TRBD1 is perhaps the D gene, given 5 matching bases. This receptor was obtained from a middle-aged woman in good health. The material sequenced was blood. The CDR3 protein is CASSQGLTGGFNGYTF. The DNA sequence reads TGCGCCAGCAGCCAAGGTCTTACCGGGGGATTTAATGGCTACACCTTC.